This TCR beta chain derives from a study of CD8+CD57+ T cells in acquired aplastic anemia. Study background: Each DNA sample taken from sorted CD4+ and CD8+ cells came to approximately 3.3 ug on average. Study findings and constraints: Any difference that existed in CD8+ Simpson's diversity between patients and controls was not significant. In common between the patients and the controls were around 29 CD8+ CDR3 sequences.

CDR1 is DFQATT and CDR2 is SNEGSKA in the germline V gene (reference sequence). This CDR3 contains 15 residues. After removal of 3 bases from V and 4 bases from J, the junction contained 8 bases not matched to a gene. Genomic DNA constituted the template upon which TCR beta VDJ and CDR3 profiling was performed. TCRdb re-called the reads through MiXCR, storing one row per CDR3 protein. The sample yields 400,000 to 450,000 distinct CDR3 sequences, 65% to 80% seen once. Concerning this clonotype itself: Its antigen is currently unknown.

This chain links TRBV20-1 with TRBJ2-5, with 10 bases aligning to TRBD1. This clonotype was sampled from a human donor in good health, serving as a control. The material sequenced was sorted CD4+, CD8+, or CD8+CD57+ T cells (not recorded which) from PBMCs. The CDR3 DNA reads TGCAGTGCTAGGGACAGGGGGTCCAGCATAGAGACCCAGTACTTC. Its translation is CSARDRGSSIETQYF.